This TCR beta chain was observed in a study of blood T cell repertoires in COVID-19. Overall study context: Sources were T cells, B-cell-depleted T cells, or PBMCs; the material itself was cDNA or gDNA.

This CDR3 is 13 amino acids long. Per the germline V gene, CDR1 is MNHEY and CDR2 is SVGAGI. V was cut by 2 bases and J by 4 bases, with 8 bases left in between. Methods used by the authors: Reference gene primer amplification in the assay estimated nucleated cell counts. Profiling relied on immunoSEQ multiplex PCR, and the TCRdb table lists in-frame clones only, not all of them. The V and J calls and clone size are taken from that table; D and trimming were inferred from the DNA. Here the sample spans approximately 60,000 clones, 70% to 85% being singletons. This chain uses TRBV6-5 with TRBJ1-1; no definite D call. The sample taken for sequencing was peripheral blood. The TCR originated in a man between 60 and 75 years old with acute or convalescent COVID-19. The CDR3 sequence is CASSYGEITEAFF. DNA for the CDR3: TGTGCCAGCAGTTACGGGGAGATCACTGAAGCTTTCTTT.